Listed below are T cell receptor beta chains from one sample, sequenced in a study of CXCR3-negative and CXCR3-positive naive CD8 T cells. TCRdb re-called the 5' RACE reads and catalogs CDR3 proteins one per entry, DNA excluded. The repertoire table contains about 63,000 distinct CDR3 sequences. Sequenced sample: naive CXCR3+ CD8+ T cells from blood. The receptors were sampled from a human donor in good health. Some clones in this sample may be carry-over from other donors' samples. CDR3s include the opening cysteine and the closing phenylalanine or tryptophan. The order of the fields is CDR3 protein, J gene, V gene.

CDR3: CSASQGYEQYF; J: TRBJ2-7; V: TRBV29-1
CDR3: CASSQDRTASYEQYF; J: TRBJ2-7; V: TRBV4-3
CDR3: CASSEYGTGIYEQYF; J: TRBJ2-7; V: TRBV25-1
CDR3: CASSLDPQGSNEQFF; J: TRBJ2-1; V: TRBV7-3
CDR3: CATSRGAGWQTYEQYF; J: TRBJ2-7; V: TRBV15
CDR3: CVSSQDSSGRSSTDTQYF; J: TRBJ2-3; V: TRBV4-3
CDR3: CASGLPGGWRGYTF; J: TRBJ1-2; V: TRBV9
CDR3: CASSDPETSFTQYF; J: TRBJ2-3; V: TRBV10-1
CDR3: CSVPGQTGELFF; J: TRBJ2-2; V: TRBV29-1
CDR3: CASTGVSTGELFF; J: TRBJ2-2; V: TRBV7-9
CDR3: CASSQDSVKWDRTGTPLHF; J: TRBJ1-6; V: TRBV4-2
CDR3: CASSAGLAGGGDEQFF; J: TRBJ2-1; V: TRBV13
CDR3: CASSLVGGSAYEQYF; J: TRBJ2-7; V: TRBV7-9
CDR3: CASGHSDQPQHF; J: TRBJ1-5; V: TRBV7-9
CDR3: CASSQEAGVETQYF; J: TRBJ2-5; V: TRBV4-3
CDR3: CASSYDMGRGAYEQYF; J: TRBJ2-7; V: TRBV6-5
CDR3: CASSPGGYEQYF; J: TRBJ2-7; V: TRBV5-4
CDR3: CASSFGVTLVYYGYTF; J: TRBJ1-2; V: TRBV28
CDR3: CASSQATGDSSYEQYF; J: TRBJ2-7; V: TRBV4-2
CDR3: CATSEGVTGELFF; J: TRBJ2-2; V: TRBV24-1
CDR3: CSARVGTGADGYTF; J: TRBJ1-2; V: TRBV20-1
CDR3: CASSFTGTGVDTEAFF; J: TRBJ1-1; V: TRBV5-1
CDR3: CSARELAGVSNEQFF; J: TRBJ2-1; V: TRBV20-1
CDR3: CASSYSGTGTYEQYF; J: TRBJ2-7; V: TRBV6-5
CDR3: CASSPGTVSGDEQYF; J: TRBJ2-7; V: TRBV5-1
CDR3: CSGSGGGELFF; J: TRBJ2-2; V: TRBV29-1
CDR3: CASSESRADLAKNIQYF; J: TRBJ2-4; V: TRBV10-2
CDR3: CASSRFETDTNTGELFF; J: TRBJ2-2; V: TRBV4-2
CDR3: CASSLEASTDTQYF; J: TRBJ2-3; V: TRBV28
CDR3: CASSQDGGGRAFF; J: TRBJ1-1; V: TRBV4-1
CDR3: CASSYGDSAEQFF; J: TRBJ2-1; V: TRBV6-5
CDR3: CASSQDGWTARTYQPQHF; J: TRBJ1-5; V: TRBV3-1
CDR3: CASSSHPAQGANTEAFF; J: TRBJ1-1; V: TRBV7-9
CDR3: CASSLVVEGAGPYNEQFF; J: TRBJ2-1; V: TRBV11-2
CDR3: CASSLESGGPYEQYF; J: TRBJ2-7; V: TRBV5-1
CDR3: CASSQPRGSNEQFF; J: TRBJ2-1; V: TRBV7-2
CDR3: CASSQKRPYEQYF; J: TRBJ2-7; V: TRBV7-2
CDR3: CASSFPARVPFYEQYF; J: TRBJ2-7; V: TRBV5-1
CDR3: CSAITGTGRYGYTF; J: TRBJ1-2; V: TRBV20-1
CDR3: CASSQEGGSSYEQYF; J: TRBJ2-7; V: TRBV4-3
CDR3: CSAPRGERSYNEQFF; J: TRBJ2-1; V: TRBV29-1
CDR3: CSVALAGVSYNEQFF; J: TRBJ2-1; V: TRBV29-1
CDR3: CSADGDSDATEAFF; J: TRBJ1-1; V: TRBV29-1
CDR3: CASTPGLGGTYEQYF; J: TRBJ2-7; V: TRBV2
CDR3: CSAPRLAGGYEQDF; J: TRBJ2-7; V: TRBV20-1
CDR3: CSAFAEGRVDTQYF; J: TRBJ2-3; V: TRBV29-1
CDR3: CASSETGNTEAFF; J: TRBJ1-1; V: TRBV6-2/TRBV6-3
CDR3: CASTYGQGSYEQFF; J: TRBJ2-1; V: TRBV3-1
CDR3: CASSLEGTGRNTEAFF; J: TRBJ1-1; V: TRBV5-1
CDR3: CSVVRQTHDYGYTF; J: TRBJ1-2; V: TRBV29-1
CDR3: CSVVLGGGTGELFF; J: TRBJ2-2; V: TRBV29-1